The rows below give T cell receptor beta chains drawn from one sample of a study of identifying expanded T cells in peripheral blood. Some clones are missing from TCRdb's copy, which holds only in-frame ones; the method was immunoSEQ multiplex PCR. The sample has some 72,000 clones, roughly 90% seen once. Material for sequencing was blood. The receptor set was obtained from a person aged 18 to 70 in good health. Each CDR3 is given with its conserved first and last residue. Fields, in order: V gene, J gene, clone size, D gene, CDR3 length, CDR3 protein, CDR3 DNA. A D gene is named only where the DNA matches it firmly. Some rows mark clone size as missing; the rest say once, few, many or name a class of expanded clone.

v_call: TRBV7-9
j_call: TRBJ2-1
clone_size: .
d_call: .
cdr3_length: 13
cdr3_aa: CASSFSSIVEQFF
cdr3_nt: TGTGCCAGCAGCTTCTCCAGTATCGTTGAGCAGTTCTTC

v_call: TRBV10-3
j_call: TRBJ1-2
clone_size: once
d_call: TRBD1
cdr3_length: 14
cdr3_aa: CASRDSFGGYGYTF
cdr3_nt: TGTGCCAGCCGGGACAGCTTCGGGGGGTATGGCTACACCTTC

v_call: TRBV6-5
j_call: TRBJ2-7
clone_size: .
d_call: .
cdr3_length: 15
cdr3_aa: CASSYSRRNHYEQYF
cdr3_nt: TGTGCCAGCAGTTACTCGAGGCGGAATCACTACGAGCAGTACTTC

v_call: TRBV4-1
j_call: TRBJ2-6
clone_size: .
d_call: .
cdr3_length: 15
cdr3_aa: CASSQRETGANVLTF
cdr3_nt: TGCGCCAGCAGCCAACGGGAAACTGGGGCCAACGTCCTGACTTTC

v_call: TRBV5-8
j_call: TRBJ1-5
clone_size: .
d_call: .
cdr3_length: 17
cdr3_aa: CASSFILETNSNQPQHF
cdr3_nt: TGTGCCAGCAGCTTCATTCTGGAAACAAATAGCAATCAGCCCCAGCATTTT

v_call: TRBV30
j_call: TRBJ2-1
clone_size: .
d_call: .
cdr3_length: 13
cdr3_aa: CAWRGSSYNEQFF
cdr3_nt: TGTGCCTGGAGAGGGAGCTCCTACAATGAGCAGTTCTTC

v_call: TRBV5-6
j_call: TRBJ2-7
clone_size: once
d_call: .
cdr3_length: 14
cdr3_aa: CASSLAGHVSEQYF
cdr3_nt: TGTGCCAGCAGCTTGGCGGGACATGTCAGCGAGCAGTACTTC

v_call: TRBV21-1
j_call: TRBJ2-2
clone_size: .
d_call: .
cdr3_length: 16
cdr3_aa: CASRFSGTSGRRGAVF
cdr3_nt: TGTGCCAGCAGGTTCTCAGGGACTAGCGGTAGAAGGGGAGCTGTTTTT

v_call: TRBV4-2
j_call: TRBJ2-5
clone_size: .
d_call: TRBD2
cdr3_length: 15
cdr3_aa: CASSQEPAGPETQYF
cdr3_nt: TGTGCCAGCAGCCAAGAACCAGCGGGGCCAGAGACCCAGTACTTC

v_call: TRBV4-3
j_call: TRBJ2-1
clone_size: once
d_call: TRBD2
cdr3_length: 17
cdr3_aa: CASSQDSPSGSRNEQFF
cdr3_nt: TGCGCCAGCAGCCAAGATTCCCCCAGCGGGAGTCGCAATGAGCAGTTCTTC

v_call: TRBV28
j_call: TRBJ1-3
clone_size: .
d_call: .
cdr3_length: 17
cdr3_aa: CASSPKTQGKTGNTIYF
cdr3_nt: TGTGCCAGCAGTCCCAAGACCCAGGGGAAAACTGGAAACACCATATATTTT

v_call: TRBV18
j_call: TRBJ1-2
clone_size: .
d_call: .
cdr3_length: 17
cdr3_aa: CASSLAGPSITNYGYTF
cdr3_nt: TGTGCCAGCTCACTGGCAGGGCCATCCATAACTAACTATGGCTACACCTTC

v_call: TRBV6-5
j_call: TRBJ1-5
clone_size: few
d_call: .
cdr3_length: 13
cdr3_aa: CASSYGINQPQHF
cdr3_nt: TGTGCCAGCAGTTATGGTATCAATCAGCCCCAGCATTTT

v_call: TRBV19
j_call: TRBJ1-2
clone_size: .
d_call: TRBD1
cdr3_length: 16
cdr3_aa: CASSGRERDRHRGYTF
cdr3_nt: TGTGCCAGTAGCGGACGAGAGAGGGACAGACACAGAGGCTACACCTTC

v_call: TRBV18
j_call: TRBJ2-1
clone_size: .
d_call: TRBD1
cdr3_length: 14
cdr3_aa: CASSQGQGFNEQFF
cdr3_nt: TGTGCCAGCTCACAGGGACAGGGCTTTAATGAGCAGTTCTTC

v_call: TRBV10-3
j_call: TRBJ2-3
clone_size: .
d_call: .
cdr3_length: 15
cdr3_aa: CAIMGGPGRPDTQYF
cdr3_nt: TGTGCCATCATGGGAGGACCCGGGAGACCAGATACGCAGTATTTT

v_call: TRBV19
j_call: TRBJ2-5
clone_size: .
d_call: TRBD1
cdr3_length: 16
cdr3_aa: CASSIGRDRGQETQYF
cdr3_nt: TGTGCCAGTAGTATAGGCCGGGACAGGGGCCAAGAGACCCAGTACTTC

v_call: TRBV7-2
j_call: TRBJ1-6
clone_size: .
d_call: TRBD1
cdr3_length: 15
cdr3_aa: CASSPLPGGYSPLHF
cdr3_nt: TGTGCCAGCAGCCCCCTGCCAGGGGGGTATTCACCCCTCCACTTT

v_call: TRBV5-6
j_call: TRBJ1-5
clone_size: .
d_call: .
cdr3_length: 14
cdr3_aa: CASSGWGRNQPQHF
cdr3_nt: TGTGCCAGCAGCGGATGGGGTCGCAATCAGCCCCAGCATTTT

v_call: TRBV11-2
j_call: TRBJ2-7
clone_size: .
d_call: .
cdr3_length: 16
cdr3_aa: CASSLDTRVTSYEQYF
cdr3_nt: TGTGCCAGCAGCTTAGATACCAGGGTGACCTCCTACGAGCAGTACTTC

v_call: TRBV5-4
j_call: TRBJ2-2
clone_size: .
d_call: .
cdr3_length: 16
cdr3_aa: CASSPPGGIGSGELFF
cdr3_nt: TGTGCCAGCAGCCCCCCTGGGGGCATCGGCTCCGGGGAGCTGTTTTTT

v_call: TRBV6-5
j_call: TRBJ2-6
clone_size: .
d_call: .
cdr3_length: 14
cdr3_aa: CASSRDSGANVLTF
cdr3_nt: TGTGCCAGCAGCCGGGACTCTGGGGCCAACGTCCTGACTTTC